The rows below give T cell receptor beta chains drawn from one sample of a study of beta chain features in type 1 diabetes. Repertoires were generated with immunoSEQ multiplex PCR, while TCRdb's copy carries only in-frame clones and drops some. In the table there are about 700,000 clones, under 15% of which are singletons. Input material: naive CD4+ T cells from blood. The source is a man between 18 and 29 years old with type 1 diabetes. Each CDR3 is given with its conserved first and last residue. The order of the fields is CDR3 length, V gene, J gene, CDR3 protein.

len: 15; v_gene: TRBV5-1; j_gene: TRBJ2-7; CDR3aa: CASSLIGTGAGEQYF
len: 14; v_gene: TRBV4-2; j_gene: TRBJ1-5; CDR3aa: CASSQGRDTEAQHF
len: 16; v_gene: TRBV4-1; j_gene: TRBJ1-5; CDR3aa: CASSQDGGNSNQPQHF
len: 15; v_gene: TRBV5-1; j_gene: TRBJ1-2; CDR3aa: CASSSGGEGNYGYTF
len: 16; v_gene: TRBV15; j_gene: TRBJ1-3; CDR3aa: CATSRDRGATGNTIYF
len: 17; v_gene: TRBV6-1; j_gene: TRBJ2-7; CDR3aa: CASSGHAGTSGIYEQYF
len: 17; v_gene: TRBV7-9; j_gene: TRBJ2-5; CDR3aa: CASSLGTGVSYQETQYF
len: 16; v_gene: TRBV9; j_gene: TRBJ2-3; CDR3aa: CASSVHRTSSADTQYF
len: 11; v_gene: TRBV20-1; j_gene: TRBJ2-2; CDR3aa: CSALGTGELFF
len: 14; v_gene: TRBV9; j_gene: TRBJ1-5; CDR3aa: CASSVGPLYSTQHF
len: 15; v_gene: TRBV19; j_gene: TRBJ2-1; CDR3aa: CASSIGGTTLNEQFF
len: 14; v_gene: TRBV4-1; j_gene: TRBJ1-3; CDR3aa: CASSQVGRGDTIYF
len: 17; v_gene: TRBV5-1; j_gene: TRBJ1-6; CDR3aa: CASSLSFDREGNSPLHF
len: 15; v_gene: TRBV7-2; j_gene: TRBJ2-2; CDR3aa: CASSPTSGVSGELFF
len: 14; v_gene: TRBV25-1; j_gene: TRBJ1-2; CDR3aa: CASSARDGLYGYTF
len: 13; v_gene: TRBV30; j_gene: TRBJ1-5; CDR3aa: CAWSMTGVQPQHF
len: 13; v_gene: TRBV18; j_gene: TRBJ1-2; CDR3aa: CASSPRQVYGYTF
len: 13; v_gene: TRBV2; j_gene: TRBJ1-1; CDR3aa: CASSPTGGTEAFF
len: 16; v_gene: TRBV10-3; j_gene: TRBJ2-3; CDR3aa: CAISVSSGGLTDTQYF
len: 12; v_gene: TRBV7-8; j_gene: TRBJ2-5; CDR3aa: CASVGEPETQYF
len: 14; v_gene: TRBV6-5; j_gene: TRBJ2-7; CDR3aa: CASSPRDRENEQYF
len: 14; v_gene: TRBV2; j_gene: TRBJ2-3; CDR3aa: CASSDVWGTDTQYF
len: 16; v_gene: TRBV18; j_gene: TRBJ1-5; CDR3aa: CASSPQNIEGNQPQHF
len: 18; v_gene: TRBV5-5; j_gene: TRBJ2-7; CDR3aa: CASSLAPSGFSLTYEQYF
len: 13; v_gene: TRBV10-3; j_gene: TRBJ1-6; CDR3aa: CAITPSPGSPLHF
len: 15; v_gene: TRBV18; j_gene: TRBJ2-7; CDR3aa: CASSPGQGRVKEQYF
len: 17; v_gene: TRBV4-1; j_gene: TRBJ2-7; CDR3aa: CASSPGLAGGPPYEQYF
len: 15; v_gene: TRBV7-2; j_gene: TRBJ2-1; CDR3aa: CASSLVSGGDDEQFF
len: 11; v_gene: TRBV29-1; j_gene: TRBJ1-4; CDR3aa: CSVDQNEKLFF
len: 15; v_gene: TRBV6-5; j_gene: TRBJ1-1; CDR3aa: CASSPDRFMNTEAFF
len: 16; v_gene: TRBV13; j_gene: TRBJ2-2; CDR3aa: CASSPPGGQGTGELFF
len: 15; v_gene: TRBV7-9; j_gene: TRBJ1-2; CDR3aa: CASSLGEGWNYGYTF
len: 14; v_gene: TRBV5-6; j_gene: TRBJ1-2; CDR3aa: CASSLGQANYGYTF
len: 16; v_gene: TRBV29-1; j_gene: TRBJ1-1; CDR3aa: CSVPSTGGSLNTEAFF
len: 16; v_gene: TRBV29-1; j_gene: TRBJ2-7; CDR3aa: CSVEAPGQPSSYEQYF
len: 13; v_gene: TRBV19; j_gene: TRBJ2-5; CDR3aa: CASTRTSGETQYF
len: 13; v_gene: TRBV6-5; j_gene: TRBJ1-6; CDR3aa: CASSYGPDRRLHF
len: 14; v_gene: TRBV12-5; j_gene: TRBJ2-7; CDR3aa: CASGQDRTSYEQYF
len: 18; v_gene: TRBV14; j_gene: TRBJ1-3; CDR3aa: CASSHRPGSETSGNTIYF
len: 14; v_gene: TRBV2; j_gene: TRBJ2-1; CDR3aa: CASSFSGGAYEQFF
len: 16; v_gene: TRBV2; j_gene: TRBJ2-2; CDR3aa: CASSESRPSGTGELFF
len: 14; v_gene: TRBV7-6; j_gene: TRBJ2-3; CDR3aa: CASSSTSGGHTQYF
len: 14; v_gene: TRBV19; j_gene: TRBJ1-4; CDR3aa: CASSAGTGDEKLFF
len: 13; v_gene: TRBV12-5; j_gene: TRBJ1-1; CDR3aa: CASGSVPSTEAFF
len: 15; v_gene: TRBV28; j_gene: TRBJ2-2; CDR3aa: CASSPSGSNTGELFF
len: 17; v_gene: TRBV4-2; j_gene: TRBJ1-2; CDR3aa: CASSQDLVGRGTLRYTF
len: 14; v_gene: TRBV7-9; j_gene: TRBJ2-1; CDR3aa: CASSLTDPYNEQFF
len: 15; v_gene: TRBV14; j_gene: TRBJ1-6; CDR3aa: CASSRGTGIGPPLHF
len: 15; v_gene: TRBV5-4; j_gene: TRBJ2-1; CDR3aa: CASSLSAGEYNEQFF
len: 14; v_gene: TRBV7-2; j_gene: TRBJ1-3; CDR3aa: CASSAGLSGNTIYF
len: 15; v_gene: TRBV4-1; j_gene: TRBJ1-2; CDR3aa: CASSLPDRGLYGYTF
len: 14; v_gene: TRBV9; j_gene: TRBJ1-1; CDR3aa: CASSGQGMNTEAFF
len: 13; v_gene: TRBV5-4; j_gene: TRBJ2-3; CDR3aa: CASSLRGTDTQYF
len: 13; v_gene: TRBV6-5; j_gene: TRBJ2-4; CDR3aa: CASRRRAGNIQYF
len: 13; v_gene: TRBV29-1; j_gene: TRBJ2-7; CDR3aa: CSVPGQGSYEQYF
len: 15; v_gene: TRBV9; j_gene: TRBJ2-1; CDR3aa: CASSVVGRDYNEQFF
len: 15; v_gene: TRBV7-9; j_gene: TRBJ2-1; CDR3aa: CASSLASGRGGEQFF
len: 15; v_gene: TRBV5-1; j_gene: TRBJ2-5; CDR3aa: CASSLGLAGTETQYF
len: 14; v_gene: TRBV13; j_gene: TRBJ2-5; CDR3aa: CASSRPGTRETQYF
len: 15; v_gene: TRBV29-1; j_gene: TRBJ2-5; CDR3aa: CSVANLDRAMETQYF